This T cell receptor beta chain was found in a study of human T cells and chemical hapten exposure. About the study: From small differences in pooled library volume came most of the variation in per-sample TCR yields. General observations from the study: Counts of TCRs above 1 in 1000 frequency stayed unchanged with DPC sensitization.

The V and J ends lost 2 bases and 2 bases respectively, with 7 bases between them. This CDR3 contains 13 residues. Germline CDR1 reads SQVTM; CDR2 reads ANQGSEA. This clonotype was observed a few times. Its antigen is unknown. TCRdb reprocessed the RACE reads with MiXCR, giving one entry per CDR3 protein. The sample records about 140,000 distinct CDR3 sequences, roughly 12% being singletons. The time point is: patch test 2, 6 weeks after DPC sensitization. The treatment: therapeutic diphenylcyclopropenone sensitization with weekly scalp DPC. Each donor was an alopecia patient between 18 and 70 years of age who qualified for DPC.

The gene calls are TRBV29-1 and TRBJ1-3; maybe TRBD1 (5 bases). The starting material was whole blood, obtained in connection with sensitization to the hapten diphenylcyclopropenone (DPC). The clonotype comes from a woman aged 45-60 years with alopecia areata. Some clones in this sample may be carry-over from other donors' samples. CDR3 in amino acids: CSVEWGAGNTIYF. The CDR3 DNA reads TGCAGCGTTGAATGGGGCGCTGGAAACACCATATATTTT.